A single sample gave rise to the 25 T cell receptor beta chains below, sequenced in a study. The protocol was immunoSEQ multiplex PCR, while the TCRdb copy is restricted to in-frame clones and leaves out a portion. The sample holds about 68,000 clones, 85% to 95% seen once. Source material: PBMCs. The origin of the receptors is a middle-aged man with rheumatoid arthritis.

The rearrangement joins TRBV30 to TRBJ1-1, with 10 bases aligning to TRBD1. CDR1 is GTSNPN, CDR2 SVGIG, per germline (reference sequence). The CDR3 contains 13 residues. V shed 5 bases, J shed 3 bases, and the junction held 3 bases outside the gene matches. The CDR3 loop reads CAWSGQGYTEAFF. CDR3 in DNA: TGTGCCTGGTCGGGACAGGGGTACACTGAAGCTTTCTTT.

CDR3 DNA: TGTGCCAGCAGTTTATCTGCAAACTATGGCTACACCTTC. It translates to CASSLSANYGYTF. The rearrangement links TRBV27 to TRBJ1-2; D remains ambiguous. Germline values: CDR1 MNHEY, CDR2 SMNVEV (reference sequence). The CDR3 is made up of 13 amino acids. With 0 bases removed from V and 2 bases from J, the gap between germline ends came to 4 bases.

This chain joins TRBV5-1 and TRBJ2-2; D unclear. Deletions cut 1 base from V and 0 bases from J, with 7 bases between. The CDR3 spans 15 residues. CDR1 and CDR2 from the germline V gene are SGHRS and YFSETQ. In DNA, the CDR3 is TGCGCCAGCAGCTTGAGTCTCGCGAACACCGGGGAGCTGTTTTTT. It yields the protein CASSLSLANTGELFF.

This chain links TRBV7-3 with TRBJ2-1, with D possibly matching TRBD1 (6 bases). The CDR3 has 16 residues. Per the germline V gene, CDR1 is SGHTA and CDR2 is FQGTGA. With 2 bases removed from V and 4 bases from J, the gap between germline ends came to 15 bases. The chain's CDR3 is CASSLDGQLKYNEQFF. The CDR3 DNA sequence: TGTGCCAGCAGCTTAGATGGACAGTTAAAATACAATGAGCAGTTCTTC.

This chain uses TRBV9 with TRBJ2-1; a possible D gene is TRBD2 (6 bases). V was clipped by 3 bases and J by 9 bases, with 10 bases between them. Germline loops: CDR1 SGDLS, CDR2 YYNGEE. The CDR3 consists of 12 residues. CDR3 coding DNA: TGTGCCAGCAGCGACCGACTAGGTGAGCAGTTCTTC. Amino acid sequence: CASSDRLGEQFF.

The chain couples TRBV18 to TRBJ1-1; 7 nucleotides match TRBD1. J was trimmed by 9 bases and V by 3 bases; bases with no gene match: 4. Per the germline V gene, CDR1 is KGHSH and CDR2 is LQKENI. The CDR3 has 12 residues. The CDR3 DNA reads as TGTGCCAGCTCACCGGACAGGCGGAAAGCTTTCTTT. This encodes CASSPDRRKAFF.

The V call is TRBV28, the J call TRBJ2-7; a weak D match, TRBD1 (5 bases). Germline-derived CDR1 and CDR2 are MDHEN and SYDVKM. The CDR3 extends over 13 amino acids. The V end was cut by 6 bases, the J end by 0 bases, with 9 bases between. This CDR3 reads CASRTGPSYEQYF. The CDR3, as DNA: TGTGCCAGCAGAACAGGACCCTCCTACGAGCAGTACTTC.

The chain carries TRBV29-1 and TRBJ2-7; possible D gene TRBD2, 6 bases. This CDR3 region has 15 residues. The V end was cut by 5 bases, the J end by 0 bases, with 17 bases between. Germline-derived CDR1 and CDR2 are SQVTM and ANQGSEA. CDR3 DNA: TGCAGCGTTCGACCCTTTAGCGGAAGCTCCTACGAGCAGTACTTC. Encoded protein: CSVRPFSGSSYEQYF.

This chain uses TRBV28 with TRBJ1-1; D is undetermined. This CDR3 has 12 amino acids. V lost 6 bases, J lost 0 bases, and 5 bases lay in between. Germline values: CDR1 MDHEN, CDR2 SYDVKM. CDR3 nucleotide sequence: TGTGCCAGCAGCGAATTGAACACTGAAGCTTTCTTT. Its translation: CASSELNTEAFF.

This clone was seen a few times. This sequence joins TRBV7-3 and TRBJ1-1; tentatively, D is TRBD1 (5 bases). The germline gives CDR1 SGHTA, CDR2 FQGTGA. Trimming took 6 bases from V and 0 from J, leaving 14 bases between them. This CDR3 contains 15 residues. For the CDR3, the DNA is TGTGCCAGCAGTTCTGGGCTGGGACTGAACACTGAAGCTTTCTTT. Protein: CASSSGLGLNTEAFF.

The chain recombines TRBV28 with TRBJ2-7, with 8 bases fitting TRBD1. V lost 6 bases and J lost 3; bases outside the gene matches: 7. This CDR3 has 14 amino acids. Looked up from germline, CDR1 is MDHEN and CDR2 is SYDVKM. As DNA, the CDR3 is TGTGCCAGCAGAGCACCGGGACAGGACTACGAGCAGTACTTC. Its protein product is CASRAPGQDYEQYF.

This chain uses TRBV6-5 with TRBJ2-7, with 7 bases identical to TRBD1. J gave up 0 bases and V 6 bases, and 8 bases lay outside the gene matches. Germline CDR1 is MNHEY and CDR2 is SVGAGI. This CDR3 spans 15 amino acids. The CDR3 protein is CASSQGQSSSYEQYF. The CDR3 DNA reads TGTGCCAGCAGCCAGGGACAGTCGAGCTCCTACGAGCAGTACTTC.

The rearrangement links TRBV25-1 to TRBJ2-2; D ambiguous. Trimming removed 2 bases from V and 3 bases from J, with 4 bases in between. The CDR3 runs 13 residues. Germline values: CDR1 MGHDK, CDR2 SYGVNS. The DNA of the CDR3 is TGTGCCAGCAGTGAACAATACACCGGGGAGCTGTTTTTT. This encodes CASSEQYTGELFF.

The chain recombines TRBV28 with TRBJ1-1, with TRBD1 matching over 8 bases. CDR1 is MDHEN, CDR2 SYDVKM, per germline. Trimming removed 7 bases from V and 3 bases from J; junction bases left unmatched: 10. CDR3 length equals 15 residues. CDR3 in amino acids: CASTRQGNRDTEAFF. The CDR3 DNA sequence: TGTGCCAGCACCCGACAGGGGAACCGCGACACTGAAGCTTTCTTT.

V gene TRBV7-6 combines with J gene TRBJ2-7; 12 nucleotides match TRBD1. This CDR3 contains 15 residues. The germline CDR1 and CDR2 sequences are SGHVS and FNYEAQ. V was pared by 5 bases and J by 6 bases, with 8 bases of the junction left unmatched. The CDR3 bases are TGTGCCAGCAGCACCGTCCCGGGACAGGGGGCCGAGCAGTACTTC. This encodes CASSTVPGQGAEQYF.

A single count supports this clone. This CDR3 is CASSLRRSSTDTQYF. The CDR3 coding sequence is TGCGCCAGCAGCTTGCGCCGGTCGAGCACAGATACGCAGTATTTT. The rearrangement links TRBV5-1 to TRBJ2-3, with unresolved D. The CDR3 consists of 15 residues. V was pared by 1 base and J by 0 bases, with 9 bases between. The germline CDR1 and CDR2 sequences are SGHRS and YFSETQ.

This clone was seen just once. V usage is TRBV7-6 and J usage is TRBJ1-2; 11 nucleotides line up with TRBD1. Germline-derived CDR1 and CDR2 are SGHVS and FNYEAQ. CDR3 length equals 15 residues. Trimming removed 5 bases from V and 4 bases from J; junction bases left unmatched: 6. Written as DNA, the CDR3 is TGTGCCAGCAGCCTCCGGACAGGGGGCTTCTATGGCTACACCTTC. As protein: CASSLRTGGFYGYTF. Full variable domain (remainder filled in from reference TRBV7-6 and TRBJ1-2): GAGVSQSPRYKVTKRGQDVALRCDPISGHVSLYWYRQALGQGPEFLTYFNYEAQQDKSGLPNDRFSAERPEGSISTLTIQRTEQRDSAMYRCASSLRTGGFYGYTFGSGTRLTVV.

The rearrangement joins TRBV30 to TRBJ2-7; a weak D match, TRBD2 (6 bases). Looked up from germline, CDR1 is GTSNPN and CDR2 is SVGIG (reference sequence). The CDR3 has 15 amino acids. The germline V and J ends were trimmed by 3 bases and 3 bases, with 18 bases remaining between them. This chain's CDR3 is CAWRSRGSLGYEQYF. CDR3 in DNA: TGTGCCTGGAGATCCCGGGGGAGCTTAGGCTACGAGCAGTACTTC.

V is TRBV7-9 and J is TRBJ1-1; possible D gene TRBD1, 5 bases. Trimming removed 1 base at V and 1 base at J, with 10 bases between. CDR1 is SEHNR, CDR2 FQNEAQ, per germline (reference sequence). The CDR3 has 15 amino acids. As DNA, the CDR3 is TGTGCCAGCAGCTTAGTGGGACGGAGGAACACTGAAGCTTTCTTT. This codes for CASSLVGRRNTEAFF.

The genes are TRBV6-5 and TRBJ2-6; no clear D gene. The CDR3 has 15 amino acids. The ends were cut back, 0 bases at V and 0 bases at J, with 3 bases in the middle. The germline V gene encodes CDR1 MNHEY and CDR2 SVGAGI. The CDR3 DNA follows: TGTGCCAGCAGTTACTCCTACTCTGGGGCCAACGTCCTGACTTTC. This codes for CASSYSYSGANVLTF.

The chain uses TRBV12-5 and TRBJ1-2; no definite D call. V dropped 5 bases and J dropped 4 bases, with 8 bases sitting between them. The germline V gene has CDR1 LGHNT and CDR2 FRNRAP. CDR3 length: 12 residues. The CDR3 sequence is CASGPSSYGYTF. DNA for the CDR3: TGTGCTAGTGGTCCCAGCTCCTATGGCTACACCTTC.

The chain links TRBV7-9 to TRBJ1-1; D ambiguous. There are 13 residues in the CDR3. The germline CDR1 and CDR2 sequences are SEHNR and FQNEAQ (reference sequence). V lost 3 bases and J lost 0, with 5 bases in between. CDR3 DNA: TGTGCCAGCAGCTTCCAGTTGAACACTGAAGCTTTCTTT. Amino acid sequence: CASSFQLNTEAFF.

This clone has a single count. The J gene is TRBJ2-7, the V gene TRBV18; 7 nucleotides align to TRBD1. CDR1 is KGHSH, CDR2 LQKENI, per germline. Germline trimming cut 3 bases from V and 5 bases from J; bases unmatched to any gene: 4. This CDR3 is built from 13 residues. CDR3 DNA sequence: TGTGCCAGCTCACCCGACAGGGCCCACGAGCAGTACTTC. Protein product: CASSPDRAHEQYF.

The chain joins TRBV5-1 to TRBJ2-6, with D unclear. Germline-derived CDR1 and CDR2 are SGHRS and YFSETQ. CDR3 length equals 16 residues. The germline V and J ends were trimmed by 0 bases and 0 bases, with 7 bases remaining between them. CDR3 amino acids: CASSLGDTSGANVLTF. The CDR3 DNA is TGCGCCAGCAGCTTGGGAGACACCTCTGGGGCCAACGTCCTGACTTTC.

The chain's CDR3 is CASSLLAPAYEQYF. The CDR3 nucleotides read TGTGCCAGCAGCTTGCTAGCGCCCGCCTACGAGCAGTACTTC. The V gene is TRBV5-6, the J gene TRBJ2-7, with D possibly being TRBD2 (6 bases). Per the germline V gene, CDR1 is SGHDT and CDR2 is YYEEEE. The germline V and J ends were trimmed by 1 base and 2 bases, with 10 bases remaining between them. This CDR3 is 14 amino acids long.